This TCR beta chain was sequenced in a study of cytomegalovirus exposure and HLA in healthy donors. The study ran its PCR with 60 Vbeta and 13 Jbeta primers. Repertoires were generated with immunoSEQ multiplex PCR, while TCRdb's copy carries only in-frame clones and drops some. This sample lists around 70,000 clones; its ten largest clones have roughly 2.4%. The sequence was collected from a female donor in good health and CMV-seropositive. Sequencing was done on a sample of PBMCs.

In nucleotides, the CDR3 is TGTGCCAGCAGTTCTTGTAGGGGGTTTTTTGGAAACACCATATATTTT. This gives the protein CASSSCRGFFGNTIYF. The V and J genes are TRBV6-7 and TRBJ1-3; D might be TRBD1 (6 bases). TRBV6-7 is an open reading frame whose function is uncertain. This CDR3 is built from 16 residues. V was trimmed by 4 bases and J by 3 bases, leaving 16 bases between them.